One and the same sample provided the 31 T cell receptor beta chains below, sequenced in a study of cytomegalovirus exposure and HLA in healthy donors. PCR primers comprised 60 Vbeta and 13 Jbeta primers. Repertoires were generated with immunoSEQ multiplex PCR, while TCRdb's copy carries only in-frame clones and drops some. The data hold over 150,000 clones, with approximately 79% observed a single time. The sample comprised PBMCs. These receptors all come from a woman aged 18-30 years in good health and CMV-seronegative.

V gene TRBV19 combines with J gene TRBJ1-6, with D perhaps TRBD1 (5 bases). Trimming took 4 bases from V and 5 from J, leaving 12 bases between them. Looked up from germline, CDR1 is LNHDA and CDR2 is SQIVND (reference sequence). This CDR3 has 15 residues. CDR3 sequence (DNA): TGTGCCAGTAGTACCGCGGTAGGGGATAATTCACCCCTCCACTTT. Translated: CASSTAVGDNSPLHF.

CDR3 protein: CAWKGQGETQYF. The CDR3 DNA is TGTGCCTGGAAAGGACAGGGGGAGACCCAGTACTTC. This chain links TRBV30 with TRBJ2-5; TRBD1 matches 9 bases. The CDR3 runs to 12 residues. J lost 5 bases, V lost 4 bases, and 2 bases had no gene match. Looked up from germline, CDR1 is GTSNPN and CDR2 is SVGIG (reference sequence).

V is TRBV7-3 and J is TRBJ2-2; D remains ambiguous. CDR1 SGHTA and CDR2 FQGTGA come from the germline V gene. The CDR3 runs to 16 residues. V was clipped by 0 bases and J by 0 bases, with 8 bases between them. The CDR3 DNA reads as TGTGCCAGCAGCTTAACGGCACATGCGAACACCGGGGAGCTGTTTTTT. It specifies CASSLTAHANTGELFF.

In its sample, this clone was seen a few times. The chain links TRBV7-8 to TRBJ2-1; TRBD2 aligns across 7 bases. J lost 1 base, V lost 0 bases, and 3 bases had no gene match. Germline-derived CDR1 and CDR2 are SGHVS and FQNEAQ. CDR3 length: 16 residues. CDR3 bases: TGTGCCAGCAGCTTAGCTGGCGGGAGATCCTACAATGAGCAGTTCTTC. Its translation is CASSLAGGRSYNEQFF. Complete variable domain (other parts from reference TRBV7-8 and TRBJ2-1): GAGVSQSPRYKVAKRGQDVALRCDPISGHVSLFWYQQALGQGPEFLTYFQNEAQLDKSGLPSDRFFAERPEGSVSTLKIQRTQQEDSAVYLCASSLAGGRSYNEQFFGPGTRLTVL.

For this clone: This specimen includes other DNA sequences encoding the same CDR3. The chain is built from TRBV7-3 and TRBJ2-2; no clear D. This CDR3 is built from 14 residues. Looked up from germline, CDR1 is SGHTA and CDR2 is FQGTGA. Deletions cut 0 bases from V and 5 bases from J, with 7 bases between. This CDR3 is CASSLTRDTGELFF. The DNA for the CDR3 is TGTGCCAGCAGCTTAACGAGAGATACCGGGGAGCTGTTTTTT.

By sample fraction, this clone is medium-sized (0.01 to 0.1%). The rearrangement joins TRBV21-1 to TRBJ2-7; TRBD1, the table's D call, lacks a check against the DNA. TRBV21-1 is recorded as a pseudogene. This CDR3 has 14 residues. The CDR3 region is CASSKGGQRHEQYF. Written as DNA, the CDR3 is TGTGCCAGCAGCAAAGGGGGACAACGCCACGAGCAGTACTTC.

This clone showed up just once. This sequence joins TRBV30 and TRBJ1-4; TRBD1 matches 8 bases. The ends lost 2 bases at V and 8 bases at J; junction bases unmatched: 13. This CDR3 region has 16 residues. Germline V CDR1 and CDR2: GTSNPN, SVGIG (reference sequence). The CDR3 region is CAWSSGEDREEEKLFF. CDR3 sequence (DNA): TGTGCCTGGAGTTCGGGAGAGGACAGGGAGGAAGAAAAACTGTTTTTT.

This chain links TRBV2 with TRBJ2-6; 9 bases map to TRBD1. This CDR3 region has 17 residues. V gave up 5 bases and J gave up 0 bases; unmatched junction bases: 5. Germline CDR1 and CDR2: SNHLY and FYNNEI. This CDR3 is CASSSGTGFSGANVLTF. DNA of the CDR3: TGTGCCAGCAGTAGTGGGACAGGGTTCTCTGGGGCCAACGTCCTGACTTTC.

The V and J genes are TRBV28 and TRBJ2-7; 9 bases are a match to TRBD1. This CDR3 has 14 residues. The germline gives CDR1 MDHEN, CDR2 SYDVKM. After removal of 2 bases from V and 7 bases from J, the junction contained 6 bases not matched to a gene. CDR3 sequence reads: CASSLLGQGKEQYF. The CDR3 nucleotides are TGTGCCAGCAGTTTACTCGGACAGGGGAAAGAGCAGTACTTC.

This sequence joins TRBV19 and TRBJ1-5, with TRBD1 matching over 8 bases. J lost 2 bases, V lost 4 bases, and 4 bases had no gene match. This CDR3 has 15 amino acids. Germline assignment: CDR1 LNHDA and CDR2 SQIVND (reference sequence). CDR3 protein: CASSTDRDGNQPQHF. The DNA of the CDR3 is TGTGCCAGTAGTACGGACAGGGATGGCAATCAGCCCCAGCATTTT.

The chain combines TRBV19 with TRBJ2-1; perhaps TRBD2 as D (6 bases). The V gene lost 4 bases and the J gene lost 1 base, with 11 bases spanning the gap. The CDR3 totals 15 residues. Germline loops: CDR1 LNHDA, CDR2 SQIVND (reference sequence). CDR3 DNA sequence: TGTGCCAGTAGTAGGGGGGTGGGGTCCTACAATGAGCAGTTCTTC. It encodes CASSRGVGSYNEQFF.

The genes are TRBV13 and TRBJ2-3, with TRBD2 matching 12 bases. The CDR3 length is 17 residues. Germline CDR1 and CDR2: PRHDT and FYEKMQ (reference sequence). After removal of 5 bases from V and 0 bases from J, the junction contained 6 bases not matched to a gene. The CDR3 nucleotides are TGTGCCAGCAGCCCCAGGACTAGCGGGACTAGCACAGATACGCAGTATTTT. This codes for CASSPRTSGTSTDTQYF.

The CDR3 here is CASRQSGLLSNQPQHF. The CDR3 nucleotides are TGTGCCAGCAGGCAATCCGGCCTACTAAGCAATCAGCCCCAGCATTTT. The chain combines TRBV7-2 with TRBJ1-5; the D is unclear. The CDR3 has 16 residues. CDR1 and CDR2 (germline): SGHTA, FQGNSA. Trimming removed 6 bases at V and 1 base at J, with 16 bases between.

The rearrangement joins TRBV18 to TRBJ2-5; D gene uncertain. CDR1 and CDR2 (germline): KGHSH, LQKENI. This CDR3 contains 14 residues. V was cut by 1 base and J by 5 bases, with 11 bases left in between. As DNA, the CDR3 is TGTGCCAGCTCACCACGGTTACAGTTGGAGACCCAGTACTTC. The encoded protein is CASSPRLQLETQYF.

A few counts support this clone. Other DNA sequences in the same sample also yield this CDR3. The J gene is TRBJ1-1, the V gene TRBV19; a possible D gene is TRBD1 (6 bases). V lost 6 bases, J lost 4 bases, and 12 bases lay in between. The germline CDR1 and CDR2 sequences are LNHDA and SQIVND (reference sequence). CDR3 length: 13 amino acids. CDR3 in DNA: TGTGCCAGTAGCCTGACAGGTACCACTGAAGCTTTCTTT. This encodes CASSLTGTTEAFF.

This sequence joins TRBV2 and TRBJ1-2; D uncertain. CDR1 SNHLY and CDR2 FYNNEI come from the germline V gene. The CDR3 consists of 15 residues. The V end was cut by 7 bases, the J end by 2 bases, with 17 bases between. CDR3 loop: CASTGGPTGNYGYTF. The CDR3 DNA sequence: TGTGCCAGCACCGGAGGGCCAACGGGGAACTATGGCTACACCTTC.

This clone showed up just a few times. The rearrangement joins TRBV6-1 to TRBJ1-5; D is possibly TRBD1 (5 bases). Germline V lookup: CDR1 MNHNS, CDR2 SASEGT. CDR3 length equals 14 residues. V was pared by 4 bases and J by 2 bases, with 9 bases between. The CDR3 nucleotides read TGTGCCAGCAGTGTCACGGGGGGCAATCAGCCCCAGCATTTT. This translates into CASSVTGGNQPQHF.

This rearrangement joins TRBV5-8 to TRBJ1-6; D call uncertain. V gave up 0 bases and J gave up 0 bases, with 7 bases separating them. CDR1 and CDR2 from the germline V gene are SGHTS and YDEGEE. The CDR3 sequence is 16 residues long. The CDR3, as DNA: TGTGCCAGCAGCTTGGAAGGGAGCTCCTATAATTCACCCCTCCACTTT. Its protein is CASSLEGSSYNSPLHF.

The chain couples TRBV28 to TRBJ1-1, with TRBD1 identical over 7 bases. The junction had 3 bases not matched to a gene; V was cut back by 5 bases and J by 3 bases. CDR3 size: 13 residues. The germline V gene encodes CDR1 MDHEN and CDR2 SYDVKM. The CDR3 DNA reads TGTGCCAGCAGTCCAACAGGGGACACTGAAGCTTTCTTT. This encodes CASSPTGDTEAFF.

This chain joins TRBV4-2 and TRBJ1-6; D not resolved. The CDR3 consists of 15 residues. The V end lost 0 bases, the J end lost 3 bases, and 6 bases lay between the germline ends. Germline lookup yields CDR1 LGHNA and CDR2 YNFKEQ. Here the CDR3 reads CASSQDAGYNSPLHF. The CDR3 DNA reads TGTGCCAGCAGCCAAGACGCCGGCTATAATTCACCCCTCCACTTT.

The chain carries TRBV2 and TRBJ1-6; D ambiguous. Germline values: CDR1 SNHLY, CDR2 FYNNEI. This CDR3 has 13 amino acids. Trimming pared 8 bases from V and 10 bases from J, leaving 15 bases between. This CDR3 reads CASGETVRSPLHF. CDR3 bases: TGTGCCAGCGGGGAGACCGTACGGTCACCCCTCCACTTT.

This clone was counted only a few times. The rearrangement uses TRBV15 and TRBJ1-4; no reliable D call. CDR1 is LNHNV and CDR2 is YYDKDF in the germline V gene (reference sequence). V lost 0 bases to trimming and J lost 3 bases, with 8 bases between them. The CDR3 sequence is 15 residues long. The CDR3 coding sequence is TGTGCCACCAGCAGAGATCCGTCCGCTAATGAAAAACTGTTTTTT. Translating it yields CATSRDPSANEKLFF.

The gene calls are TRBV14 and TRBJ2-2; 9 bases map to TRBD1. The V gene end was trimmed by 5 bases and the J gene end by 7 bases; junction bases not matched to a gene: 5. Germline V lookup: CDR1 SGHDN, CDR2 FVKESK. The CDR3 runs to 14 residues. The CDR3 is CASSRDRAVGELFF. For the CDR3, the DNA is TGTGCCAGCAGCAGGGACAGGGCGGTCGGGGAGCTGTTTTTT. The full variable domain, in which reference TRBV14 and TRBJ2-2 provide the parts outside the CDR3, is EAGVTQFPSHSVIEKGQTVTLRCDPISGHDNLYWYRRVMGKEIKFLLHFVKESKQDESGMPNNRFLAERTGGTYSTLKVQPAELEDSGVYFCASSRDRAVGELFFGEGSRLTVL.

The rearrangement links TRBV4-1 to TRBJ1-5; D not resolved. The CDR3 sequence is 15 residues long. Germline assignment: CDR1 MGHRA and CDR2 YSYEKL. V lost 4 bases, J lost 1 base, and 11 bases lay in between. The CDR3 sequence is CASSRYGASNQPQHF. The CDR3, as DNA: TGCGCCAGCAGCCGTTACGGAGCCAGCAATCAGCCCCAGCATTTT.

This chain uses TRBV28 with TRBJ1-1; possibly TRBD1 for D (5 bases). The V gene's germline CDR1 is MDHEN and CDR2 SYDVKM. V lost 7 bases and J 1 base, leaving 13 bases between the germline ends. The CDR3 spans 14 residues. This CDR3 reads CASTPGGPNTEAFF. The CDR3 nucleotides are TGTGCCAGCACCCCCGGGGGTCCGAACACTGAAGCTTTCTTT.

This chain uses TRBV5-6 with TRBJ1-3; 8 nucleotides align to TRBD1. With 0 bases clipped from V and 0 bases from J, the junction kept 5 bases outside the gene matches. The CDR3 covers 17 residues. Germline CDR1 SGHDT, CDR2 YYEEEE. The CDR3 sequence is CASSLVTGGNSGNTIYF. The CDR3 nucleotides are TGTGCCAGCAGCTTGGTTACAGGGGGGAACTCTGGAAACACCATATATTTT.

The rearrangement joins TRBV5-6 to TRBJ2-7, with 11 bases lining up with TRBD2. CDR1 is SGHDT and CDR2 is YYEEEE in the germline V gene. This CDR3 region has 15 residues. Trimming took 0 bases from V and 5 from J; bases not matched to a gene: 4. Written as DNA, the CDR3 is TGTGCCAGCAGCTTGGTAGGTAGCGGGGGGGACGAGCAGTACTTC. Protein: CASSLVGSGGDEQYF. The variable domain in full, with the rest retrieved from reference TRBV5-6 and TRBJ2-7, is DAGVTQSPTHLIKTRGQQVTLRCSPKSGHDTVSWYQQALGQGPQFIFQYYEEEERQRGNFPDRFSGHQFPNYSSELNVNALLLGDSALYLCASSLVGSGGDEQYFGPGTRLTVT.

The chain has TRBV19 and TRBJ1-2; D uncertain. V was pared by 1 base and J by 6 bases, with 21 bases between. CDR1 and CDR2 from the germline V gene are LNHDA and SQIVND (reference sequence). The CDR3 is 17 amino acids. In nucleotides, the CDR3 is TGTGCCAGTAGTATAGTTCCCTCGGAGACCCTGCTCCATGGCTACACCTTC. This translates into CASSIVPSETLLHGYTF. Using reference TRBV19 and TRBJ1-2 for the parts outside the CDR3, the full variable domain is DGGITQSPKYLFRKEGQNVTLSCEQNLNHDAMYWYRQDPGQGLRLIYYSQIVNDFQKGDIAEGYSVSREKKESFPLTVTSAQKNPTAFYLCASSIVPSETLLHGYTFGSGTRLTVV.

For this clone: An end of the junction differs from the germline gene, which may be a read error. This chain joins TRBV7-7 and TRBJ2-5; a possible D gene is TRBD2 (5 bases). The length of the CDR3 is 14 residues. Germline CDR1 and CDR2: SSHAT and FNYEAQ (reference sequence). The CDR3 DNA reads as TGTGCTAGCAGCCACCGTGGTAGCGTGGAGACCCAGTACTTC. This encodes CASSHRGSVETQYF.

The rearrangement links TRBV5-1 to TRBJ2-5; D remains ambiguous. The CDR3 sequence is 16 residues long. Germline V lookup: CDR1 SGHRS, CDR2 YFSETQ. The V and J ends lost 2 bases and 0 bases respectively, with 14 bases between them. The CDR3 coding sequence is TGCGCCAGCAGCTTTAGTTCGAACAGCAACCAAGAGACCCAGTACTTC. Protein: CASSFSSNSNQETQYF.

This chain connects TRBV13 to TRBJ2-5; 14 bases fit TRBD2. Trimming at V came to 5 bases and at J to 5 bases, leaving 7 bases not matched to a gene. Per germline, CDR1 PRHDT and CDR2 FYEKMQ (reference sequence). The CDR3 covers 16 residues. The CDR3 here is CASSPGLAGASETQYF. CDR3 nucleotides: TGTGCCAGCAGCCCGGGACTAGCGGGGGCATCTGAGACCCAGTACTTC.